The following is a T cell receptor beta chain sequence with its context. The junction shows a germline mismatch at one end, possibly a read error. The data belong to a study of PD-1 blockade in mismatch repair-deficient tumors. The CDR3 is 20 residues long. CDR1 is LGHNA and CDR2 is YNFKEQ in the germline V gene. A few pembrolizumab responders had their TCRs sequenced. Clones were read by immunoSEQ multiplex PCR, and TCRdb kept only the in-frame ones, dropping some. Seen here are some 100,000 clones, 82% observed once, and the top ten hold approximately 6.7%. The material was peripheral blood, obtained roughly eight months after starting pembrolizumab. V is TRBV4-2 and J is TRBJ2-1, with 11 positions matching TRBD2. This clonotype originated in an adult with mismatch repair-deficient cancer. The CDR3, as DNA: TGTGCCAGCAGCCAAGAAGTTGGGCTAGCGGGAGGACCGAAGTACAATGAACAGTTCTTC. This translates into CASSQEVGLAGGPKYNEQFF.